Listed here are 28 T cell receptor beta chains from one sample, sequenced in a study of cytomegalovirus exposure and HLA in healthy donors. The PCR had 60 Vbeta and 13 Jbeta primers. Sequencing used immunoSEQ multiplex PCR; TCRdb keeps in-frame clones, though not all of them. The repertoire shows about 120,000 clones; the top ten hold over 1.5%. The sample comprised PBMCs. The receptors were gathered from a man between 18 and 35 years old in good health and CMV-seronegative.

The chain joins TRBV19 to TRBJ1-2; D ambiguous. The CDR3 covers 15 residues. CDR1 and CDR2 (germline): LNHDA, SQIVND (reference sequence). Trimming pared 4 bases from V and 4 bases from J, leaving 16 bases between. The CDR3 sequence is CASSTRTADFYGYTF. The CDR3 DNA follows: TGTGCCAGTAGTACCCGGACGGCGGACTTCTATGGCTACACCTTC.

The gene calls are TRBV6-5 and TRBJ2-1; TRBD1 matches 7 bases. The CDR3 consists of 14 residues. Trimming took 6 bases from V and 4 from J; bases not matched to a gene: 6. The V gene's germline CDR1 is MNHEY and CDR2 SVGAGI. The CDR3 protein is CASSQGVGYNEQFF. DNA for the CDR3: TGTGCCAGCAGCCAGGGGGTAGGATACAATGAGCAGTTCTTC.

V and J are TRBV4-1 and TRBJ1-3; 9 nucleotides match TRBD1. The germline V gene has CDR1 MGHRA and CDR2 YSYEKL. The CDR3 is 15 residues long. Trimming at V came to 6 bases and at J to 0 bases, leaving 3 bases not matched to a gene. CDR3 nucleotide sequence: TGCGCCAGCAGACAGGGGGCCAGCTCTGGAAACACCATATATTTT. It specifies CASRQGASSGNTIYF.

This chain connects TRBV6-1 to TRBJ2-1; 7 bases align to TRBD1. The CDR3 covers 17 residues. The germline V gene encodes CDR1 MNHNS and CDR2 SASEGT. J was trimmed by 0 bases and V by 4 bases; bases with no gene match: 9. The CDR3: CASSGQGPGPSYNEQFF. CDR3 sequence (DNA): TGTGCCAGCAGTGGACAGGGACCCGGACCCTCCTACAATGAGCAGTTCTTC.

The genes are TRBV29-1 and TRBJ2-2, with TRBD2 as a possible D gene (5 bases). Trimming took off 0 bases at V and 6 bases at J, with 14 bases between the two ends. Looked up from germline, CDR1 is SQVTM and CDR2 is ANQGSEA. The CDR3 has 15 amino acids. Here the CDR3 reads CSVEDRETKAGELFF. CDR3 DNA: TGCAGCGTTGAAGATCGTGAGACTAAGGCCGGGGAGCTGTTTTTT.

Written as DNA, the CDR3 is TGTGCCAGCGACGTTGGGGGCGCGAGGGGCTACACCTTC. It codes for CASDVGGARGYTF. The chain links TRBV6-1 to TRBJ1-2, with a possible D match to TRBD1 (6 bases). Trimming stripped 8 bases from V and 8 bases from J, with 18 bases between. CDR1 is MNHNS, CDR2 SASEGT, per germline. The CDR3 contains 13 residues.

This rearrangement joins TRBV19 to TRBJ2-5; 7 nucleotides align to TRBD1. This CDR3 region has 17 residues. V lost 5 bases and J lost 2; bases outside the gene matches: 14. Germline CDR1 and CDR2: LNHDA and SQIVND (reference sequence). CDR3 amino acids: CASSPYLRQGGQETQYF. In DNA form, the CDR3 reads TGTGCCAGTAGTCCTTATCTTCGACAGGGTGGGCAAGAGACCCAGTACTTC.

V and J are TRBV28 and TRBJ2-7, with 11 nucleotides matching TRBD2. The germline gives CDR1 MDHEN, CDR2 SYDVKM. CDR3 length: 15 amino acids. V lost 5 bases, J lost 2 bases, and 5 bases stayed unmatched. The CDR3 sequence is CASSRTTSGTYEQYF. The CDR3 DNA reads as TGTGCCAGCAGTCGAACGACTAGCGGGACCTACGAGCAGTACTTC.

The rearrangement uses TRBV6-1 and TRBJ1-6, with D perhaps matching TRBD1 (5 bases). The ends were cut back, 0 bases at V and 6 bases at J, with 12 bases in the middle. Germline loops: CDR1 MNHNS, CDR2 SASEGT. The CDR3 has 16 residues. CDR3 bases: TGTGCCAGCAGTGAAGCTCACCCGGGGGGTAATTCACCCCTCCACTTT. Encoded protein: CASSEAHPGGNSPLHF.

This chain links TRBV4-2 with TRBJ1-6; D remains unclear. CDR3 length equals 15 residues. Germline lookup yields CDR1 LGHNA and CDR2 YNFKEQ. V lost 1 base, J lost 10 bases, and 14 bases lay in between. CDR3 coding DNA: TGTGCCAGCAGCCAAGTGCCGGGTGGTCGGTCACCCCTCCACTTT. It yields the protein CASSQVPGGRSPLHF.

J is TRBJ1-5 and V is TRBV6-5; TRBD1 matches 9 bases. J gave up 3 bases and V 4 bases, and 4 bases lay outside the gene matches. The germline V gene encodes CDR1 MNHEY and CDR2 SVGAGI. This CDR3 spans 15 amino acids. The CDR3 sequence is CASSSRTGANQPQHF. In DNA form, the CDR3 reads TGTGCCAGCAGTTCCCGGACAGGGGCCAATCAGCCCCAGCATTTT.

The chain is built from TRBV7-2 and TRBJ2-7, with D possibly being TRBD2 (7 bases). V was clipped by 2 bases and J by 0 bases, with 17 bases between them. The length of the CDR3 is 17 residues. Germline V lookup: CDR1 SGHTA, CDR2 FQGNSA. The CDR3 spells CASSLPETGRGSYEQYF. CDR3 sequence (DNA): TGTGCCAGCAGCTTACCGGAAACAGGGAGGGGCTCCTACGAGCAGTACTTC.

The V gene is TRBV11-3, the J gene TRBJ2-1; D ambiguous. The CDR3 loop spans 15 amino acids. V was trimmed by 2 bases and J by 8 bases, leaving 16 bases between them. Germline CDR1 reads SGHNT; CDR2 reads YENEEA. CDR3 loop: CASSLFWPSGYEQFF. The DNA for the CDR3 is TGTGCCAGCAGCTTATTTTGGCCATCCGGGTATGAGCAGTTCTTC.

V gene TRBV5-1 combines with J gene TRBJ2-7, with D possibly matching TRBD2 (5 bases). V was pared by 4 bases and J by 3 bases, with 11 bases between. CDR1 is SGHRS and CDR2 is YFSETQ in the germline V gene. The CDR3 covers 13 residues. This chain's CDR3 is CASSLGESYEQYF. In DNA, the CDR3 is TGCGCCAGCAGCCTCGGGGAGAGCTACGAGCAGTACTTC.

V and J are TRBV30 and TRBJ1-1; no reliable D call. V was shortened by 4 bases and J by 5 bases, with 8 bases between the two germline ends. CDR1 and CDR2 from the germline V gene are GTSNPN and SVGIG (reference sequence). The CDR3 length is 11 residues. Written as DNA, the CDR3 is TGTGCCTGGACTCGGGTAACTGAAGCTTTCTTT. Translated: CAWTRVTEAFF.

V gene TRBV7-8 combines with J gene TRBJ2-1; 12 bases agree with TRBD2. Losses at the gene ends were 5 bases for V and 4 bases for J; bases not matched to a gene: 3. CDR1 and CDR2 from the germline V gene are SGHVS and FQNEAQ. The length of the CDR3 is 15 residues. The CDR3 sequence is CASSGLAGLYNEQFF. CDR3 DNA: TGTGCCAGCAGCGGACTAGCGGGGCTATACAATGAGCAGTTCTTC.

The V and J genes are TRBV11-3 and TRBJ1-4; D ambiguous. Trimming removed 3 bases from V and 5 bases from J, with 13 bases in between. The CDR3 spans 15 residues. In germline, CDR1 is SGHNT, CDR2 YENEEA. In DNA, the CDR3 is TGTGCCAGCAGCTTGGGCGGGCAGTCGAATGAAAAACTGTTTTTT. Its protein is CASSLGGQSNEKLFF.

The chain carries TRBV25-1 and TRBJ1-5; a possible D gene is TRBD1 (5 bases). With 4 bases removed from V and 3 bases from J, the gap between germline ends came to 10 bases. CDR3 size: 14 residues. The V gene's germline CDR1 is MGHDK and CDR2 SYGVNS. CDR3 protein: CASSAGGDNQPQHF. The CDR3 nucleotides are TGTGCCAGCAGTGCTGGGGGGGACAATCAGCCCCAGCATTTT.

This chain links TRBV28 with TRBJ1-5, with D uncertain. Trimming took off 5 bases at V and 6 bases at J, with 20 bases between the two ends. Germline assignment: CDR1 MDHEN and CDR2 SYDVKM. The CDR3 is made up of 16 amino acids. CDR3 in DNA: TGTGCCAGCAGTCCCAACGAGGGCGCGAGGGCTCAGCCCCAGCATTTT. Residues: CASSPNEGARAQPQHF.

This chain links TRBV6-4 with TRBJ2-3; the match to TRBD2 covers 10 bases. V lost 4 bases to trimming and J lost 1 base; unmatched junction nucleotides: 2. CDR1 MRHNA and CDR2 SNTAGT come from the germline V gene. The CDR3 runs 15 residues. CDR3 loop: CASSATSGGTDTQYF. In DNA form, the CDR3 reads TGTGCCAGCAGTGCCACTAGCGGGGGCACAGATACGCAGTATTTT.

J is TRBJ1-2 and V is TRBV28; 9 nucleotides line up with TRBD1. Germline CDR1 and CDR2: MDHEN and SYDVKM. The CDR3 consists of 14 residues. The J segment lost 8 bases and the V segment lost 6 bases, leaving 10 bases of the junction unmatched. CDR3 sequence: CASSLTGGLDGYTF. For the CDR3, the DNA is TGTGCCAGCAGCCTTACAGGGGGCCTAGACGGCTACACCTTC.

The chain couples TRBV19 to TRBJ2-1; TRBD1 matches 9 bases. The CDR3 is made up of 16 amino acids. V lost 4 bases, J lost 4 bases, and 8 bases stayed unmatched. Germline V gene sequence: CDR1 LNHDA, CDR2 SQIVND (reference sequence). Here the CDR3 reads CASSREGQGRYNEQFF. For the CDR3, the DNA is TGTGCCAGTAGTAGGGAGGGACAGGGAAGGTACAATGAGCAGTTCTTC.

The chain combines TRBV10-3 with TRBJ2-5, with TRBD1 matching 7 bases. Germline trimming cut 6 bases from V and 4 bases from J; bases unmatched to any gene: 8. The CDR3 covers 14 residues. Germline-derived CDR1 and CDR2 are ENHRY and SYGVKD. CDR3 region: CAIRPTGFTETQYF. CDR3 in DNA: TGTGCCATCAGACCGACAGGGTTTACAGAGACCCAGTACTTC.

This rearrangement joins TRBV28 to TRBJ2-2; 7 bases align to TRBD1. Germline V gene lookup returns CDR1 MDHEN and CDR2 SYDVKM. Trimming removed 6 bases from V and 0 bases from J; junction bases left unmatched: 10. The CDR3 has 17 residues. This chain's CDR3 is CASSHGRGRANTGELFF. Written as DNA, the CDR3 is TGTGCCAGCAGCCACGGTAGGGGGCGAGCGAACACCGGGGAGCTGTTTTTT.

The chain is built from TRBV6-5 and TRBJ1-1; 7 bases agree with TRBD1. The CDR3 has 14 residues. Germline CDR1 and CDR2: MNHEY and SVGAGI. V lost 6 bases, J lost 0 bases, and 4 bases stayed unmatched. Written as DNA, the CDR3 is TGTGCCAGCAGCCAGGGACAGCTGAACACTGAAGCTTTCTTT. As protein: CASSQGQLNTEAFF.

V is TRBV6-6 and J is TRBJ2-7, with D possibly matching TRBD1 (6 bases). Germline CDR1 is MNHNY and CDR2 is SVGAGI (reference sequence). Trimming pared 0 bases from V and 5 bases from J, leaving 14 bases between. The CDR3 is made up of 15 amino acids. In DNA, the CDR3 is TGTGCCAGCAGTTACTCGAGCACAGGGAGTGACGAGCAGTACTTC. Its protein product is CASSYSSTGSDEQYF.

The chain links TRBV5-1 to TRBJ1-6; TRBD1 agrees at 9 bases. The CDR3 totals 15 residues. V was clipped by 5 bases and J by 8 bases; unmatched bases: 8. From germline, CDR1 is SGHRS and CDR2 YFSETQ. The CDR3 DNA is TGCGCCAGCAGGTCCGGGACAGGGATTGATTCACCCCTCCACTTT. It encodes CASRSGTGIDSPLHF.

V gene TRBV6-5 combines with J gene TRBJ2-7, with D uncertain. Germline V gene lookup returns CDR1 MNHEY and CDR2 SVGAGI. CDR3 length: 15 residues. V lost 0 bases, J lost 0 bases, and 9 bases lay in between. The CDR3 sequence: CASSYSSAGSYEQYF. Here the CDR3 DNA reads TGTGCCAGCAGTTACTCGTCTGCCGGCTCCTACGAGCAGTACTTC.